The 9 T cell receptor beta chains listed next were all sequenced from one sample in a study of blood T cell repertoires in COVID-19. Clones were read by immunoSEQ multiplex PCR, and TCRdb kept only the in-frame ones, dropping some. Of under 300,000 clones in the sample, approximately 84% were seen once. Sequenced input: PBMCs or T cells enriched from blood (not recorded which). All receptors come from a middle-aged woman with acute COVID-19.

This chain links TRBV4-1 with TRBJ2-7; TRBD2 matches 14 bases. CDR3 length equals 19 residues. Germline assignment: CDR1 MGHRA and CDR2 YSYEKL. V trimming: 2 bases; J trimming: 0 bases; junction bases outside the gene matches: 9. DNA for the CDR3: TGCGCCAGCAGCCAATTCCCGGGACTAGCGGGAGTTTTCTCCTACGAGCAGTACTTC. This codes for CASSQFPGLAGVFSYEQYF.

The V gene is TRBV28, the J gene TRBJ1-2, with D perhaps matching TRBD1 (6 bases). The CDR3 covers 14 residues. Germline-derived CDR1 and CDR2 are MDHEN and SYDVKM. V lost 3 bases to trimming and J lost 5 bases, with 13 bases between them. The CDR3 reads CASSLPGQGYGYTF. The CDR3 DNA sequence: TGTGCCAGCAGTTTGCCGGGACAAGGATATGGCTACACCTTC.

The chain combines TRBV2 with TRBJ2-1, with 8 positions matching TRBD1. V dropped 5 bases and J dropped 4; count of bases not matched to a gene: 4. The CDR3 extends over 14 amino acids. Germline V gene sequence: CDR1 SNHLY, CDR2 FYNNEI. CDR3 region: CASSTRQGYNEQFF. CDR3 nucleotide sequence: TGTGCCAGCAGTACTCGACAGGGGTACAATGAGCAGTTCTTC.

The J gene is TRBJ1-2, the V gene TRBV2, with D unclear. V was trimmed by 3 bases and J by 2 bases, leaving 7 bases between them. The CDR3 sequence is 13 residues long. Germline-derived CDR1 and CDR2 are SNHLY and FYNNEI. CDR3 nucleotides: TGTGCCAGCAGTGAGGCCCGAAACTATGGCTACACCTTC. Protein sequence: CASSEARNYGYTF.

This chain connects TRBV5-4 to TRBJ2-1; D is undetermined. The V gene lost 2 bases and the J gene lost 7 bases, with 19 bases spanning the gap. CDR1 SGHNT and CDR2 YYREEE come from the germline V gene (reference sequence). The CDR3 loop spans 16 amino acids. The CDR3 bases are TGTGCCAGCAGCTTCGGTTCGGTAGCACTTCCGAATGAGCAGTTCTTC. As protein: CASSFGSVALPNEQFF.

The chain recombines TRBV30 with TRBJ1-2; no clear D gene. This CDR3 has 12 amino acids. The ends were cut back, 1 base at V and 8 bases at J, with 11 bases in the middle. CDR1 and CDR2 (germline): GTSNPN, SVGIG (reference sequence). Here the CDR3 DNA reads TGTGCCTGGAGTGGCGGTGAAAGGGGCTACACCTTC. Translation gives CAWSGGERGYTF.

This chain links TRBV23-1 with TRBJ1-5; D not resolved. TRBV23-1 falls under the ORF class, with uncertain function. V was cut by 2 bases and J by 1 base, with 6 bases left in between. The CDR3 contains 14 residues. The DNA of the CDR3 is TGCGCCAGCAGTCAAAGAGGGAGCAATCAGCCCCAGCATTTT. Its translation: CASSQRGSNQPQHF.

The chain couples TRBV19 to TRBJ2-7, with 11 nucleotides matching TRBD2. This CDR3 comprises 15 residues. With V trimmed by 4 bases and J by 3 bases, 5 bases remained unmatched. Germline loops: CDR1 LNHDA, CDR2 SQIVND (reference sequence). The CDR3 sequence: CASSTLAGVLYEQYF. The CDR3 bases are TGTGCCAGTAGTACACTAGCGGGAGTCCTCTACGAGCAGTACTTC.

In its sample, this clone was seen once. CDR3 in amino acids: CASSFAGATDTQYF. In DNA form, the CDR3 reads TGCGCCAGCAGCTTTGCGGGAGCCACAGATACGCAGTATTTT. The chain carries TRBV5-1 and TRBJ2-3; 7 nucleotides agree with TRBD2. The J segment lost 2 bases and the V segment lost 2 bases, leaving 2 bases of the junction unmatched. This CDR3 is built from 14 residues. CDR1 is SGHRS, CDR2 YFSETQ, per germline.